This T cell receptor (beta chain) was recovered during a study of early T cells in non-severe SARS-CoV-2 infection. Study background: Sequenced material consisted of bulk RNA (from unsorted whole blood), and chains were unpaired.

Each single cDNA molecule received a unique molecular identifier. MiXCR was run by TCRdb on the 5' RACE reads, yielding one entry per CDR3 protein. The sample lists roughly 50,000 distinct CDR3 sequences; over 7.5% were seen once. The CDR3 has 15 amino acids. Findings and limits, study-wide: VDJdb-based matching was biased toward anti-spike CD8 responses and missed private and CD4 specificities.

This clonotype was observed at least ten times. Its antigen is as yet unknown. The clonotype was recovered from an adult who was a healthcare worker with PCR-confirmed SARS-CoV-2 infection or an uninfected control (not recorded which). The sequenced material came from whole blood. The rearrangement joins TRBV21-1 to TRBJ1-2; TRBD1 was called by the table and not checked on the DNA. TRBV21-1 is a pseudogene. The CDR3 loop reads CASSPRQGANYGYTF. DNA for the CDR3: TGTGCCAGCAGCCCCCGACAGGGAGCTAACTATGGCTACACCTTC.